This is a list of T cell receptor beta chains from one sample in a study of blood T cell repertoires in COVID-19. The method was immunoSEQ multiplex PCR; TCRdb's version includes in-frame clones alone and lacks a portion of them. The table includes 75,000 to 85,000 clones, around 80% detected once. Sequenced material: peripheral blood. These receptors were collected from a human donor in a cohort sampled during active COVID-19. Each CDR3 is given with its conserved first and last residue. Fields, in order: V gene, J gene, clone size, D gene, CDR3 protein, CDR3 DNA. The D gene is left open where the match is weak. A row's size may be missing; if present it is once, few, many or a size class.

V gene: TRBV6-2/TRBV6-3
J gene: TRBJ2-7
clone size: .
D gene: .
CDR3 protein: CASSYPTRLYEQYF
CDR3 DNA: TGTGCCAGCAGTTACCCGACAAGGCTCTACGAGCAGTACTTC

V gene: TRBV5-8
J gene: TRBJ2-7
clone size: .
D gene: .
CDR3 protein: CASSLGAGSSYEQYF
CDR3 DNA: TGTGCCAGCAGCTTGGGGGCAGGGTCTTCCTACGAGCAGTACTTC

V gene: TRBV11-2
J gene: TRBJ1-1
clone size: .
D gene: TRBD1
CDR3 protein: CASSTGVTEAFF
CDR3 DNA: TGTGCCAGCAGCACAGGGGTGACTGAAGCTTTCTTT

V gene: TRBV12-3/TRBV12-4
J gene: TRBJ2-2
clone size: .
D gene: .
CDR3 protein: CASRLSPGTELFF
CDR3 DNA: TGTGCCAGCAGACTCTCCCCGGGTACCGAGCTGTTTTTT

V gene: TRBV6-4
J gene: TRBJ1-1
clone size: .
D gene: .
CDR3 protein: CASSSTGPAEAFF
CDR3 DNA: TGTGCCAGCAGTTCTACAGGGCCGGCTGAAGCTTTCTTT

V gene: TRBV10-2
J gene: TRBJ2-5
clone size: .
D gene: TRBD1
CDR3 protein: CASRDRQETQYF
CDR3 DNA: TGCGCCAGCAGGGACAGGCAAGAGACCCAGTACTTC

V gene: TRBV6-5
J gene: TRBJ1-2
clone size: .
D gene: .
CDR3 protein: CASSSDSYGYTF
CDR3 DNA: TGTGCCAGCAGTAGTGACAGTTATGGCTACACCTTC

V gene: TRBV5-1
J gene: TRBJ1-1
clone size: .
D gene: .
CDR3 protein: CASSIERTQGWNTEAFF
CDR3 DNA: TGCGCCAGCAGCATCGAACGGACCCAGGGTTGGAACACTGAAGCTTTCTTT

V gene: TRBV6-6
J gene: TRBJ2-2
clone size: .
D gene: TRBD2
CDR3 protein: CASSRRLAGNTGELFF
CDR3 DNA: TGTGCCAGCAGCCGAAGACTAGCGGGGAACACCGGGGAGCTGTTTTTT

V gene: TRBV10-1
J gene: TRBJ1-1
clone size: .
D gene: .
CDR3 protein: CASSENRANTEAFF
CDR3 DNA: TGCGCCAGCAGTGAGAACAGGGCGAACACTGAAGCTTTCTTT

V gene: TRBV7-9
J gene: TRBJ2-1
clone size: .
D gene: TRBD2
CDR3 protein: CASSDLASGSWGNEQFF
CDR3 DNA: TGTGCCAGCAGCGACCTTGCAAGCGGGAGCTGGGGCAATGAGCAGTTCTTC

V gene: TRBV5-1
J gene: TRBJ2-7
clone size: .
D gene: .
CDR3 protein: CASSFRGSYEQYF
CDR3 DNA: TGCGCCAGCAGCTTCAGGGGTTCCTACGAGCAGTACTTC

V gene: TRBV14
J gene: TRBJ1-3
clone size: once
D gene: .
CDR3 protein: CASSLPGGAGNTIYF
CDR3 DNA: TGTGCCAGCAGCCTCCCTGGAGGAGCTGGAAACACCATATATTTT

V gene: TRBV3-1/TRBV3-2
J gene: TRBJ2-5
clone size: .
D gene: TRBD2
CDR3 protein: CASSQSGGLETQYF
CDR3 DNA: TGTGCCAGCAGCCAAAGCGGGGGGCTGGAGACCCAGTACTTC

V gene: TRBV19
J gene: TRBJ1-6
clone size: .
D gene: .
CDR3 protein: CASSILGEDSPLHF
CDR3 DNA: TGTGCCAGTAGTATTCTGGGGGAGGATTCACCCCTCCACTTT

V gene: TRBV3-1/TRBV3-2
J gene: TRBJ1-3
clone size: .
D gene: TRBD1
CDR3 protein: CASSLTGVGNTIYF
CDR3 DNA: TGTGCCAGCAGCCTTACAGGGGTTGGAAACACCATATATTTT

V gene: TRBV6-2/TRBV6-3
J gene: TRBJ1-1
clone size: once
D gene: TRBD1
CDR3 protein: CASSNPGGTGSKNTEAFF
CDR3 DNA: TGTGCCAGCAGTAATCCCGGCGGGACAGGGAGTAAAAACACTGAAGCTTTCTTT

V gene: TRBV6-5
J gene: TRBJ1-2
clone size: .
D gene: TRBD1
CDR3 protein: CASSYSISGGGYTF
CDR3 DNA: TGTGCCAGCAGTTACTCGATTTCAGGGGGAGGCTACACCTTC

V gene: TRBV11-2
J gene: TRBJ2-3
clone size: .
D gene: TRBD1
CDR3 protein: CASSFQGAGDTQYF
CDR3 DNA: TGTGCCAGCAGCTTTCAGGGGGCGGGAGATACGCAGTATTTT

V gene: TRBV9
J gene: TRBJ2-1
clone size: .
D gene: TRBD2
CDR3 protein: CASSPWGAGGYNEQFF
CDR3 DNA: TGTGCCAGCAGCCCTTGGGGGGCGGGGGGATACAATGAGCAGTTCTTC

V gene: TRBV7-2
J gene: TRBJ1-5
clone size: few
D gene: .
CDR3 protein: CASSFQTGLGNQPQHF
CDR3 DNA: TGTGCCAGCAGCTTCCAAACAGGGTTAGGCAATCAGCCCCAGCATTTT

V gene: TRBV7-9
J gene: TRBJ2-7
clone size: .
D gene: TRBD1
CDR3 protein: CASRGTGSYEQYF
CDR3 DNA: TGTGCCAGCAGAGGGACAGGGTCCTACGAGCAGTACTTC

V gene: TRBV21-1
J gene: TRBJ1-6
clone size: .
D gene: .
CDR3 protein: CASSPVGFSDSPLHF
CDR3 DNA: TGTGCCAGCAGCCCGGTCGGTTTTTCGGATTCACCCCTCCACTTT

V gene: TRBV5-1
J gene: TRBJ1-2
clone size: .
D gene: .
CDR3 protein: CASSTDPAGSRNYGYTF
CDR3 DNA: TGCGCCAGCAGCACTGACCCGGCGGGCAGCCGAAACTATGGCTACACCTTC

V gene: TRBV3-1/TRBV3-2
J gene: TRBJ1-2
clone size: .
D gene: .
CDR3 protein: CASSLQGTNYGYTF
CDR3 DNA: TGTGCCAGCAGCCTACAGGGAACTAACTATGGCTACACCTTC

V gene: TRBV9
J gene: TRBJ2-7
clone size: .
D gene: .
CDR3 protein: CASSARTSSYEQYF
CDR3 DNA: TGTGCCAGCAGCGCCCGGACAAGCTCCTACGAGCAGTACTTC

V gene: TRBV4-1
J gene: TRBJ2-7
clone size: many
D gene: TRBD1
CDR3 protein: CASSGPGQGAYEQYF
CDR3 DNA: TGCGCCAGCAGCGGACCGGGGCAGGGGGCCTACGAGCAGTACTTC

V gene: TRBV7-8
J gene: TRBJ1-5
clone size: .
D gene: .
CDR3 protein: CASSLEEGRGNQPQHF
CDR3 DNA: TGTGCCAGCAGCTTAGAGGAGGGTCGAGGCAATCAGCCCCAGCATTTT

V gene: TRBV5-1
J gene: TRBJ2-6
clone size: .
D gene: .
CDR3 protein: CASSFREWGANVLTF
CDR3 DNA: TGCGCCAGCAGCTTCAGGGAATGGGGGGCCAACGTCCTGACTTTC

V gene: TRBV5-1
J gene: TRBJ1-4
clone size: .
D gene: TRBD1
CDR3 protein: CASSLVGAGGMTNEKLFF
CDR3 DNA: TGCGCCAGCAGCTTGGTGGGCGCAGGGGGCATGACTAATGAAAAACTGTTTTTT

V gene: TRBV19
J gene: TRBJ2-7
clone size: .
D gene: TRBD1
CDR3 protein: CASSYLSGTAYEQYF
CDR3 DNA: TGTGCCAGTAGTTATCTTTCCGGGACAGCCTACGAGCAGTACTTC

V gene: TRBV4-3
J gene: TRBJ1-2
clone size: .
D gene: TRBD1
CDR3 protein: CASSQEADRGGSVGGYTF
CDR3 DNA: TGCGCCAGCAGCCAAGAGGCCGACAGGGGAGGCTCGGTGGGTGGCTACACCTTC

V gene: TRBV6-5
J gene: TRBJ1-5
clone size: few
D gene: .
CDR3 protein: CASSYARSNQPQHF
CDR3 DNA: TGTGCCAGCAGTTACGCGAGGAGCAATCAGCCCCAGCATTTT

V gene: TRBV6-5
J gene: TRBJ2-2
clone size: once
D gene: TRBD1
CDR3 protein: CASKGTGNTGELFF
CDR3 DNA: TGTGCCAGCAAGGGGACAGGGAACACCGGGGAGCTGTTTTTT

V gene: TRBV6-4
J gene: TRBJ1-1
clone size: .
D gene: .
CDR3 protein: CASSATTGTEAFF
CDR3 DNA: TGTGCCAGCAGTGCCACGACGGGGACTGAAGCTTTCTTT

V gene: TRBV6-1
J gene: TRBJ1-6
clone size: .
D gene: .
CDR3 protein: CASSDGWRGSPLHF
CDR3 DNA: TGTGCCAGCAGTGACGGCTGGCGGGGTTCACCCCTCCACTTT

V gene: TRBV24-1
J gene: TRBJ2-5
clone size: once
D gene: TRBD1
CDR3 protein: CATDLGQGSYQETQYF
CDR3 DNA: TGTGCCACCGATCTCGGACAGGGAAGTTACCAAGAGACCCAGTACTTC

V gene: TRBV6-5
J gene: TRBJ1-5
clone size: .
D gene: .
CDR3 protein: CASSGGGPPQPQHF
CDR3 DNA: TGTGCCAGCAGCGGGGGAGGTCCTCCTCAGCCCCAGCATTTT

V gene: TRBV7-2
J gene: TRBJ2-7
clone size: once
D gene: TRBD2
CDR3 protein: CASMRTSGGVSYEQYF
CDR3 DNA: TGTGCCAGCATGAGGACTAGCGGGGGGGTCTCCTACGAGCAGTACTTC

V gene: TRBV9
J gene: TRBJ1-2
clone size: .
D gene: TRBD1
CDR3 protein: CASSTRTGTGDGYTF
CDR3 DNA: TGTGCCAGTTCAACCCGAACCGGGACAGGGGACGGCTACACCTTC

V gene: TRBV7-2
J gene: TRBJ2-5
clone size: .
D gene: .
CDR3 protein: CASSLGGRETQYF
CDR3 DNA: TGTGCCAGCAGCTTAGGTGGGAGAGAGACCCAGTACTTC

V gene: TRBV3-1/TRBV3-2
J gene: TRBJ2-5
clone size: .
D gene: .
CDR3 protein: CASSQDGSVGTQYF
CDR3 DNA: TGTGCCAGCAGCCAAGACGGGAGTGTGGGGACCCAGTACTTC

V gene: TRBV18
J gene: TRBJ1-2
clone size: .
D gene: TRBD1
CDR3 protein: CASSPDRATYGYTF
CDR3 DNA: TGTGCCAGCTCACCCGACAGGGCGACCTATGGCTACACCTTC

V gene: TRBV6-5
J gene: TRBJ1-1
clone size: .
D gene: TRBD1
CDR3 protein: CASRETGGANTEAFF
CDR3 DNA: TGTGCCAGCAGAGAGACAGGGGGCGCGAACACTGAAGCTTTCTTT